The 28 T cell receptor beta chains below were found in one sample sequenced in a study of PD-1 blockade in classical Hodgkin lymphoma (dated by TCRdb to the early 2020s). Read against the paper, the sample's time point label means: newly diagnosed, previously untreated cHL patient sample. CD4+ T cells were purified from thawed PBMCs by magnetic negative selection with a Miltenyi CD4+ T cell isolation kit. The library was generated by the immunoSEQ multiplex PCR assay. TCRdb mirrors the immuneACCESS table, restricted to in-frame sequences. Some clones are absent from its copies; in checked studies, under half trace to an unresolved V gene, and the reason for the others is unknown. This sample comprises some 28,000 clones, around 89% of them detected only once. Of the sample, approximately 0.35% is held by the ten largest clones. The sample was CD4+ T cells from blood. Receptors originate from a human donor with classical Hodgkin lymphoma.

This clone was detected only once. V and J are TRBV5-5 and TRBJ2-1; the D is unclear. Germline-derived CDR1 and CDR2 are SGHKS and YYEKEE (reference sequence). The CDR3 length is 15 residues. V lost 0 bases, J lost 0 bases, and 7 bases lay in between. For the CDR3, the DNA is TGTGCCAGCAGCTTGGGGGCGAGCTCCTACAATGAGCAGTTCTTC. This gives the protein CASSLGASSYNEQFF. Using reference TRBV5-5 and TRBJ2-1 for the parts outside the CDR3, the full variable domain is DAGVTQSPTHLIKTRGQQVTLRCSPISGHKSVSWYQQVLGQGPQFIFQYYEKEERGRGNFPDRFSARQFPNYSSELNVNALLLGDSALYLCASSLGASSYNEQFFGPGTRLTVL.

The V call is TRBV28, the J call TRBJ1-5, with 9 bases aligning to TRBD1. This CDR3 is 14 amino acids long. V shed 6 bases, J shed 7 bases, and the junction held 7 bases outside the gene matches. Germline-derived CDR1 and CDR2 are MDHEN and SYDVKM. CDR3 sequence (DNA): TGTGCCAGCAGCGCGGACAGGGGTGGACAGCCCCAGCATTTT. It encodes CASSADRGGQPQHF.

The chain couples TRBV5-1 to TRBJ2-6, with D uncertain. V lost 5 bases to trimming and J lost 0 bases, with 12 bases between them. From germline, CDR1 is SGHRS and CDR2 YFSETQ. There are 16 residues in the CDR3. This CDR3 is CASRTSSTSGANVLTF. The CDR3 DNA follows: TGCGCCAGCAGGACATCATCAACCTCTGGGGCCAACGTCCTGACTTTC. Looking up the rest from reference TRBV5-1 and TRBJ2-6 gives the full variable domain: KAGVTQTPRYLIKTRGQQVTLSCSPISGHRSVSWYQQTPGQGLQFLFEYFSETQRNKGNFPGRFSGRQFSNSRSEMNVSTLELGDSALYLCASRTSSTSGANVLTFGAGSRLTVL.

The V gene is TRBV4-3, the J gene TRBJ2-6; D gene uncertain. Germline V gene lookup returns CDR1 LGHNA and CDR2 YSLEER. This CDR3 is built from 18 residues. V gave up 0 bases and J gave up 0 bases, with 12 bases separating them. The CDR3 loop reads CASSQDLGRHSGANVLTF. CDR3 DNA sequence: TGCGCCAGCAGCCAAGATTTAGGACGGCACTCTGGGGCCAACGTCCTGACTTTC.

The gene calls are TRBV6-1 and TRBJ2-3, with a tentative D call TRBD2 (6 bases). The CDR3 covers 14 residues. Germline values: CDR1 MNHNS, CDR2 SASEGT. V lost 2 bases and J lost 5, with 11 bases in between. CDR3 DNA sequence: TGTGCCAGCAGTGAAACGCTAGCGAAAGATACGCAGTATTTT. Its protein product is CASSETLAKDTQYF.

V and J are TRBV5-1 and TRBJ2-5; D possibly uses TRBD1 or TRBD2 (5 bases each). Germline assignment: CDR1 SGHRS and CDR2 YFSETQ. This CDR3 contains 12 residues. V lost 7 bases and J lost 3, with 10 bases in between. In DNA form, the CDR3 reads TGCGCCAGCGGGACGGCGAAAGAGACCCAGTACTTC. Translating it yields CASGTAKETQYF. The whole variable domain, filled in from reference TRBV5-1 and TRBJ2-5, reads KAGVTQTPRYLIKTRGQQVTLSCSPISGHRSVSWYQQTPGQGLQFLFEYFSETQRNKGNFPGRFSGRQFSNSRSEMNVSTLELGDSALYLCASGTAKETQYFGPGTRLLVL.

This rearrangement joins TRBV18 to TRBJ1-5; 7 bases are a match to TRBD1. Germline lookup yields CDR1 KGHSH and CDR2 LQKENI. The trim removed 5 bases at V and 2 bases at J, leaving 3 bases unmatched. The CDR3 runs to 14 residues. CDR3 sequence reads: CASSSDRGNQPQHF. CDR3 in DNA: TGTGCCAGCTCATCCGACAGGGGCAATCAGCCCCAGCATTTT.

This sequence joins TRBV6-1 and TRBJ2-3, with D tentatively TRBD1 (6 bases). This CDR3 has 14 amino acids. The V gene's germline CDR1 is MNHNS and CDR2 SASEGT. V shed 7 bases and J shed 4 bases, with 15 bases lying between them. CDR3 protein: CASKTGWGSDTQYF. The CDR3 coding sequence is TGTGCCAGCAAGACAGGTTGGGGATCAGATACGCAGTATTTT.

A word on this clone: Distinct nucleotide sequences in the sample also encode this CDR3. V gene TRBV5-1 combines with J gene TRBJ1-1, with 10 nucleotides matching TRBD1. Germline V lookup: CDR1 SGHRS, CDR2 YFSETQ. The V segment lost 4 bases and the J segment 5 bases; nucleotides outside the gene matches: 5. The CDR3 is 14 residues long. CDR3 sequence reads: CASSVDRGRTEAFF. CDR3 sequence (DNA): TGCGCCAGCAGCGTAGACAGGGGGCGGACTGAAGCTTTCTTT.

This clone was counted a single time. The chain joins TRBV19 to TRBJ2-3, with 7 bases matching TRBD2. V shed 7 bases and J 10 bases; nucleotides not matched to a gene: 11. The CDR3 sequence is 13 residues long. Per the germline V gene, CDR1 is LNHDA and CDR2 is SQIVND (reference sequence). CDR3 DNA sequence: TGTGCCAGTACCTCCAACGGCGGACTAGCGCAGTATTTT. This encodes CASTSNGGLAQYF.

This clone was detected once. The chain links TRBV11-3 to TRBJ1-1; D is ambiguous. V was pared by 1 base and J by 5 bases, with 8 bases between. The CDR3 sequence is 13 residues long. CDR1 is SGHNT, CDR2 YENEEA, per germline. The CDR3 protein is CASSLAGRTEAFF. CDR3 coding DNA: TGTGCCAGCAGCTTAGCGGGGAGGACTGAAGCTTTCTTT.

This chain links TRBV7-2 with TRBJ2-3; D call uncertain. This CDR3 region has 16 residues. V lost 2 bases and J lost 0, with 12 bases in between. Germline CDR1 SGHTA, CDR2 FQGNSA. The CDR3: CASSLLADISTDTQYF. In nucleotides, the CDR3 is TGTGCCAGCAGCTTACTGGCGGATATAAGCACAGATACGCAGTATTTT.

The rearrangement uses TRBV29-1 and TRBJ1-4, with 8 bases aligning to TRBD1. J was trimmed by 8 bases and V by 3 bases; bases with no gene match: 5. Germline loops: CDR1 SQVTM, CDR2 ANQGSEA. The CDR3 sequence is 13 residues long. The CDR3 here is CSVETGVREKLFF. The CDR3 DNA follows: TGCAGCGTTGAGACAGGGGTTAGGGAAAAACTGTTTTTT.

This chain connects TRBV10-3 to TRBJ2-7, with 10 positions matching TRBD1. CDR1 and CDR2 from the germline V gene are ENHRY and SYGVKD. The trim removed 8 bases at V and 7 bases at J, leaving 8 bases unmatched. This CDR3 spans 13 amino acids. The CDR3: CAIGRQGAGEQYF. The CDR3 bases are TGTGCCATCGGACGACAGGGGGCGGGGGAGCAGTACTTC.

V and J are TRBV28 and TRBJ1-4, with a tentative D call TRBD1 (6 bases). CDR1 is MDHEN, CDR2 SYDVKM, per germline. Trimming removed 5 bases at V and 8 bases at J, with 18 bases between. This CDR3 is 15 amino acids long. The CDR3 sequence: CASSLAQGQHEKLFF. The DNA for the CDR3 is TGTGCCAGCAGTCTGGCTCAGGGGCAGCACGAAAAACTGTTTTTT.

This chain joins TRBV28 and TRBJ2-7; D may be TRBD2 (6 bases). CDR1 and CDR2 (germline): MDHEN, SYDVKM. Trimming pared 4 bases from V and 7 bases from J, leaving 20 bases between. There are 15 residues in the CDR3. The CDR3 nucleotides are TGTGCCAGCAGTTACCGACTGGCCGGGCGGGGTGAGCAGTACTTC. Its protein product is CASSYRLAGRGEQYF.

The chain has TRBV7-6 and TRBJ2-1; 8 bases agree with TRBD2. The germline gives CDR1 SGHVS, CDR2 FNYEAQ. There are 15 residues in the CDR3. V dropped 4 bases and J dropped 4; count of bases not matched to a gene: 6. Here the CDR3 reads CASSYSGTPYNEQFF. As DNA, the CDR3 is TGTGCCAGCAGCTATAGCGGGACTCCTTACAATGAGCAGTTCTTC.

This chain links TRBV19 with TRBJ2-7; 7 bases match TRBD1. After removal of 3 bases from V and 5 bases from J, the junction contained 7 bases not matched to a gene. Germline V gene sequence: CDR1 LNHDA, CDR2 SQIVND (reference sequence). This CDR3 spans 14 amino acids. The CDR3 loop is CASSIGTVANEQYF. CDR3 bases: TGTGCCAGTAGTATCGGGACAGTCGCCAACGAGCAGTACTTC.

This clone appeared a single time. This chain uses TRBV7-2 with TRBJ2-7, with 12 nucleotides matching TRBD2. V shed 5 bases, J shed 3 bases, and the junction held 2 bases outside the gene matches. The CDR3 is 14 residues long. The V gene's germline CDR1 is SGHTA and CDR2 FQGNSA. Here the CDR3 DNA reads TGTGCCAGCAGCCGGACTAGCGGGATCTACGAGCAGTACTTC. This translates into CASSRTSGIYEQYF.

This chain's CDR3 is CASRRQGGENGYTF. DNA for the CDR3: TGTGCCAGCAGGCGCCAGGGGGGCGAGAATGGCTACACCTTC. The chain combines TRBV6-5 with TRBJ1-2; 7 positions agree with TRBD1. The J segment lost 6 bases and the V segment lost 6 bases, leaving 10 bases of the junction unmatched. Germline V CDR1 and CDR2: MNHEY, SVGAGI. This CDR3 has 14 residues.

J is TRBJ2-5 and V is TRBV6-5; 10 bases are shared with TRBD2. The CDR3 consists of 14 residues. The trim removed 2 bases at V and 4 bases at J, leaving 1 base unmatched. Germline V gives CDR1 MNHEY, CDR2 SVGAGI. The CDR3 bases are TGTGCCAGCAGTTACCTAGCGGGAGTAGAGACCCAGTACTTC. Protein product: CASSYLAGVETQYF.

The rearrangement links TRBV28 to TRBJ1-1, with 7 bases lining up with TRBD1. The CDR3 length is 15 residues. Germline CDR1 is MDHEN and CDR2 is SYDVKM. Trimming removed 5 bases from V and 1 base from J; junction bases left unmatched: 7. CDR3 DNA: TGTGCCAGCAGTACCCTAGACAGGGCGAACACTGAAGCTTTCTTT. Translating gives CASSTLDRANTEAFF.

The chain employs TRBV2 and TRBJ2-4, with TRBD2 matching 9 bases. Germline CDR1 is SNHLY and CDR2 is FYNNEI. The CDR3 has 16 amino acids. The ends lost 4 bases at V and 2 bases at J; junction bases unmatched: 6. CDR3 nucleotides: TGTGCCAGCAGTGTTAGGCGGGAGGGGCCCAAAAACATTCAGTACTTC. It is translated as CASSVRREGPKNIQYF.

The chain combines TRBV28 with TRBJ2-5; TRBD2 matches 15 bases. CDR1 and CDR2 (germline): MDHEN, SYDVKM. The ends lost 1 base at V and 4 bases at J; junction bases unmatched: 4. CDR3 length: 17 residues. CDR3 region: CASSLSGLAGGGETQYF. The CDR3 DNA reads TGTGCCAGCAGTTTATCGGGACTAGCGGGAGGTGGAGAGACCCAGTACTTC.

This chain connects TRBV7-2 to TRBJ2-3; D is undetermined. Germline values: CDR1 SGHTA, CDR2 FQGNSA. V lost 3 bases to trimming and J lost 6 bases, with 16 bases between them. This CDR3 is 15 amino acids long. The CDR3 spells CASSLMGSLTDTQYF. The CDR3 DNA is TGTGCCAGCAGCTTGATGGGTTCCTTAACGGATACGCAGTATTTT.

V is TRBV10-3 and J is TRBJ2-1; no clear D. The CDR3 length is 12 residues. Trimming removed 5 bases from V and 5 bases from J, with 7 bases in between. Per the germline V gene, CDR1 is ENHRY and CDR2 is SYGVKD. Here the CDR3 reads CAISPDHNEQFF. The CDR3 DNA is TGTGCCATCAGTCCGGACCACAATGAGCAGTTCTTC.

The V and J genes are TRBV27 and TRBJ2-4; D gene ambiguous. This CDR3 contains 15 residues. V lost 5 bases to trimming and J lost 7 bases, with 18 bases between them. Germline V lookup: CDR1 MNHEY, CDR2 SMNVEV (reference sequence). The CDR3 loop reads CASSLRALEGNIQYF. CDR3 coding DNA: TGTGCCAGCAGTCTCCGGGCCCTCGAAGGGAACATTCAGTACTTC.

This clone has only one observation. The chain recombines TRBV19 with TRBJ2-1; 8 positions match TRBD2. V was clipped by 9 bases and J by 5 bases; unmatched bases: 6. The V gene's germline CDR1 is LNHDA and CDR2 SQIVND (reference sequence). This CDR3 is 13 amino acids long. CDR3 amino acids: CASRTSPDNEQFF. The CDR3 DNA follows: TGTGCCAGCCGGACTAGCCCCGACAATGAGCAGTTCTTC.